The 30 T cell receptor beta chains in this list originate from one sample, sequenced in a study of blood T cell repertoires in COVID-19. Some clones are missing from TCRdb's copy, which holds only in-frame ones; the method was immunoSEQ multiplex PCR. This sample has 21,000 or so clones, with 80% to 90% found just once. The sample taken for sequencing was peripheral blood. These receptors all come from a man aged 65 to 85 with active COVID-19.

The rearrangement joins TRBV3-1 (or the pseudogene TRBV3-2) to TRBJ1-1, with TRBD1 matching 9 bases. The ends lost 4 bases at V and 3 bases at J; junction bases unmatched: 6. The germline gives CDR1 LGHDT, CDR2 YNNKEL (reference sequence). The CDR3 has 15 residues. CDR3 protein: CASSRGDRDHTEAFF. The CDR3 DNA sequence: TGTGCCAGCAGCCGGGGGGACAGGGATCACACTGAAGCTTTCTTT.

V usage is TRBV4-2 and J usage is TRBJ2-1; the D is unclear. CDR1 is LGHNA, CDR2 YNFKEQ, per germline. The CDR3 length is 15 residues. Trimming pared 1 base from V and 1 base from J, leaving 8 bases between. The CDR3 DNA reads as TGTGCCAGCAGCCAAGGTACAGCTTCCTACAATGAGCAGTTCTTC. Translated, it gives CASSQGTASYNEQFF.

This chain joins TRBV23-1 and TRBJ2-4, with a tentative D call TRBD1 (5 bases). TRBV23-1 belongs to the ORF category, with a function that is uncertain. The CDR3 sequence is 17 residues long. V dropped 8 bases and J dropped 0 bases, with 20 bases sitting between them. The CDR3 region is CASLGVWCGLAKNIQYF. The DNA for the CDR3 is TGCGCCAGCCTAGGGGTTTGGTGCGGCTTAGCCAAAAACATTCAGTACTTC.

CDR3 residues: CASSEVAGGASEQFF. The CDR3 region has the DNA TGTGCCAGCAGTGAAGTAGCGGGGGGGGCCAGTGAGCAGTTCTTC. The gene calls are TRBV6-4 and TRBJ2-1, with TRBD2 identical over 11 bases. The CDR3 has 15 residues. J lost 9 bases, V lost 3 bases, and 7 bases had no gene match. Germline V lookup: CDR1 MRHNA, CDR2 SNTAGT.

V is TRBV5-4 and J is TRBJ2-5; 9 bases match TRBD1. This CDR3 has 15 residues. The germline CDR1 and CDR2 sequences are SGHNT and YYREEE (reference sequence). J lost 5 bases, V lost 4 bases, and 9 bases had no gene match. In DNA, the CDR3 is TGTGCCAGCAGCATAGGGACAGGGAGGGCTGAGACCCAGTACTTC. It specifies CASSIGTGRAETQYF. Full variable domain (remainder filled in from reference TRBV5-4 and TRBJ2-5): ETGVTQSPTHLIKTRGQQVTLRCSSQSGHNTVSWYQQALGQGPQFIFQYYREEENGRGNFPPRFSGLQFPNYSSELNVNALELDDSALYLCASSIGTGRAETQYFGPGTRLLVL.

The chain joins TRBV4-1 to TRBJ1-5; D remains ambiguous. V shed 0 bases and J shed 6 bases, with 6 bases lying between them. CDR1 MGHRA and CDR2 YSYEKL come from the germline V gene. CDR3 size: 13 residues. The CDR3 loop is CASSQDPGQPQHF. As DNA, the CDR3 is TGCGCCAGCAGCCAAGATCCAGGTCAGCCCCAGCATTTT.

The V and J genes are TRBV5-1 and TRBJ2-3; 8 bases are a match to TRBD1. Germline values: CDR1 SGHRS, CDR2 YFSETQ. V lost 3 bases and J lost 2; bases outside the gene matches: 2. CDR3 length: 14 residues. The CDR3 DNA is TGCGCCAGCAGCTCGGGACAGGACACAGATACGCAGTATTTT. As protein: CASSSGQDTDTQYF.

This chain connects TRBV10-2 to TRBJ2-1; TRBD1 matches at 7 bases. The CDR3 consists of 13 residues. Germline loops: CDR1 WSHSY, CDR2 SAAADI. Unmatched junction bases numbered 7, after V lost 7 bases and J lost 7 bases. CDR3 residues: CASTQNRGNEQFF. The CDR3 nucleotides read TGCGCCAGCACTCAGAACAGGGGAAATGAGCAGTTCTTC.

This clone was recorded a few times. CDR3 in DNA: TGTGCCAGCAGCTTGACAGGGGGAGGGAACACTGAAGCTTTCTTT. It is translated as CASSLTGGGNTEAFF. The chain employs TRBV7-3 and TRBJ1-1; 9 bases agree with TRBD1. V shed 3 bases, J shed 1 base, and the junction held 3 bases outside the gene matches. The CDR3 contains 15 residues. Germline V gene lookup returns CDR1 SGHTA and CDR2 FQGTGA.

CDR3 sequence: CASSQAIADSYEQYF. CDR3 nucleotides: TGTGCCAGCAGCCAAGCTATCGCGGACTCCTACGAGCAGTACTTC. J is TRBJ2-7 and V is TRBV4-2; D remains ambiguous. The V gene's germline CDR1 is LGHNA and CDR2 YNFKEQ. CDR3 size: 15 residues. The V gene lost 1 base and the J gene lost 0 bases, with 10 bases spanning the gap.

The chain is built from TRBV5-4 and TRBJ1-2, with a possible D match to TRBD1 (5 bases). Trimming took off 0 bases at V and 6 bases at J, with 12 bases between the two ends. The CDR3 covers 14 residues. Per the germline V gene, CDR1 is SGHNT and CDR2 is YYREEE (reference sequence). CDR3 protein: CASSLVTARHGYTF. The CDR3 region has the DNA TGTGCCAGCAGCTTGGTGACAGCGCGGCATGGCTACACCTTC.

This chain joins TRBV9 and TRBJ2-1, with D perhaps TRBD1 (6 bases). The V gene lost 1 base and the J gene lost 15 bases, with 17 bases spanning the gap. The germline V gene encodes CDR1 SGDLS and CDR2 YYNGEE. This CDR3 contains 13 residues. CDR3 loop: CASSVNPGDRGFF. The DNA of the CDR3 is TGTGCCAGCAGCGTAAATCCAGGGGACCGGGGGTTCTTC.

The chain couples TRBV5-1 to TRBJ1-1; TRBD1 matches 7 bases. Germline values: CDR1 SGHRS, CDR2 YFSETQ. CDR3 length: 16 amino acids. V gave up 0 bases and J gave up 1 base; unmatched junction bases: 6. CDR3 nucleotides: TGCGCCAGCAGCTTGGGCGCGGGACAGACGAACACTGAAGCTTTCTTT. Translation: CASSLGAGQTNTEAFF.

The CDR3 reads CAWTSGTDNQPQHF. The CDR3 nucleotides read TGTGCCTGGACCTCCGGGACAGATAATCAGCCCCAGCATTTT. The rearrangement links TRBV30 to TRBJ1-5; 7 positions match TRBD1. Trimming cost V 4 bases and J 4 bases; bases outside gene matches: 7. This CDR3 region has 14 residues. The germline V gene encodes CDR1 GTSNPN and CDR2 SVGIG (reference sequence).

V and J are TRBV5-1 and TRBJ1-2; 9 bases are shared with TRBD1. Germline CDR1 is SGHRS and CDR2 is YFSETQ. The CDR3 runs to 16 residues. V dropped 4 bases and J dropped 4; count of bases not matched to a gene: 11. The CDR3 coding sequence is TGCGCCAGCAGCGTATCCGGGACAGGGAACACCTATGGCTACACCTTC. The encoded protein is CASSVSGTGNTYGYTF.

The chain employs TRBV28 and TRBJ2-7, with D possibly being TRBD2 (6 bases). This CDR3 has 13 residues. V lost 2 bases to trimming and J lost 3 bases, with 8 bases between them. CDR1 is MDHEN and CDR2 is SYDVKM in the germline V gene. The CDR3: CASSLGGIYEQYF. Written as DNA, the CDR3 is TGTGCCAGCAGTTTAGGAGGGATCTACGAGCAGTACTTC.

The J gene is TRBJ2-1, the V gene TRBV10-2, with TRBD2 as a possible D gene (6 bases). Trimming stripped 2 bases from V and 5 bases from J, with 19 bases between. The CDR3 totals 17 residues. Germline V lookup: CDR1 WSHSY, CDR2 SAAADI. The CDR3, as DNA: TGCGCCAGCAGTGAGAGGAGGGGCGGGATCCCTCACAATGAGCAGTTCTTC. It codes for CASSERRGGIPHNEQFF.

The V call is TRBV18, the J call TRBJ1-2; perhaps TRBD1 as D (5 bases). V lost 3 bases and J lost 4, with 15 bases in between. There are 15 residues in the CDR3. Germline CDR1 and CDR2: KGHSH and LQKENI. CDR3 sequence: CASSPEGAEAYGYTF. CDR3 nucleotides: TGTGCCAGCTCACCGGAAGGGGCAGAGGCCTATGGCTACACCTTC.

V and J are TRBV27 and TRBJ2-6; a possible D gene is TRBD2 (5 bases). Germline lookup yields CDR1 MNHEY and CDR2 SMNVEV (reference sequence). The CDR3 length is 17 residues. Trimming stripped 0 bases from V and 2 bases from J, with 11 bases between. CDR3 bases: TGTGCCAGCAGTTTATCGTTGGGGAGCCCTGGGGCCAACGTCCTGACTTTC. It codes for CASSLSLGSPGANVLTF.

This clone has only one observation. The chain combines TRBV7-6 with TRBJ1-4; D is ambiguous. CDR3 size: 16 residues. The germline V gene encodes CDR1 SGHVS and CDR2 FNYEAQ. V was pared by 1 base and J by 6 bases, with 15 bases between. The DNA of the CDR3 is TGTGCCAGCAGCTTAGAGGAGGCGGGTCTCCATGAAAAACTGTTTTTT. Its translation is CASSLEEAGLHEKLFF.

The V and J genes are TRBV5-4 and TRBJ2-3; 9 nucleotides agree with TRBD2. This CDR3 region has 14 residues. Trimming took 7 bases from V and 0 from J; bases not matched to a gene: 3. Per germline, CDR1 SGHNT and CDR2 YYREEE (reference sequence). This chain's CDR3 is CASGSGSSTDTQYF. The CDR3 DNA follows: TGTGCCAGCGGTAGCGGGAGCAGCACAGATACGCAGTATTTT. The full variable domain, in which reference TRBV5-4 and TRBJ2-3 provide the parts outside the CDR3, is ETGVTQSPTHLIKTRGQQVTLRCSSQSGHNTVSWYQQALGQGPQFIFQYYREEENGRGNFPPRFSGLQFPNYSSELNVNALELDDSALYLCASGSGSSTDTQYFGPGTRLTVL.

J is TRBJ1-6 and V is TRBV18; 9 bases map to TRBD1. In germline, CDR1 is KGHSH, CDR2 LQKENI. Trimming removed 3 bases from V and 9 bases from J; junction bases left unmatched: 9. The CDR3 length is 16 residues. In nucleotides, the CDR3 is TGTGCCAGCTCACCCTACCCGGGACAGGGAGCTTCACCCCTCCACTTT. It translates to CASSPYPGQGASPLHF.

The gene calls are TRBV6-6 and TRBJ2-5; possible D gene TRBD1, 8 bases. From germline, CDR1 is MNHNY and CDR2 SVGAGI (reference sequence). The CDR3 length is 14 residues. V was cut by 10 bases and J by 7 bases, with 22 bases left in between. In DNA form, the CDR3 reads TGTGCCACCACGACAGGGGAGGGCAGGGGGACCCAGTACTTC. Translated, it gives CATTTGEGRGTQYF.

CDR3 sequence: CASSVESRGTGATDTQYF. Written as DNA, the CDR3 is TGTGCCAGCAGCGTAGAGTCCCGGGGGACAGGGGCCACAGATACGCAGTATTTT. The chain is built from TRBV9 and TRBJ2-3; 10 nucleotides line up with TRBD1. Trimming took 0 bases from V and 2 from J; bases not matched to a gene: 9. Per germline, CDR1 SGDLS and CDR2 YYNGEE. This CDR3 is built from 18 residues.

CDR3 residues: CASSSVLAGYNEQFF. CDR3 nucleotides: TGTGCCAGCAGCTCCGTGCTAGCGGGGTACAATGAGCAGTTCTTC. The chain combines TRBV7-9 with TRBJ2-1, with 9 bases identical to TRBD2. V was pared by 4 bases and J by 4 bases, with 5 bases of the junction left unmatched. The CDR3 contains 15 residues. Germline loops: CDR1 SEHNR, CDR2 FQNEAQ (reference sequence).

The chain uses TRBV7-3 and TRBJ1-1; a weak D match, TRBD1 (6 bases). CDR1 is SGHTA and CDR2 is FQGTGA in the germline V gene. CDR3 length: 12 amino acids. Trimming took 5 bases from V and 5 from J, leaving 9 bases between them. Written as DNA, the CDR3 is TGTGCCAGCAGCACGACAGGAACTGAAGCTTTCTTT. This translates into CASSTTGTEAFF.

This rearrangement joins TRBV6-5 to TRBJ1-5; 10 bases line up with TRBD1. CDR3 length equals 15 residues. The germline CDR1 and CDR2 sequences are MNHEY and SVGAGI. V dropped 5 bases and J dropped 5; count of bases not matched to a gene: 6. The CDR3 DNA follows: TGTGCCAGCAGTCAGACAGGGGGCATAGATCAGCCCCAGCATTTT. Translation: CASSQTGGIDQPQHF.

The chain couples TRBV18 to TRBJ1-1, with a possible D match to TRBD1 (6 bases). The CDR3 extends over 15 amino acids. The germline gives CDR1 KGHSH, CDR2 LQKENI. Deletions cut 0 bases from V and 3 bases from J, with 11 bases between. This chain's CDR3 is CASSPPGGPDTEAFF. The CDR3 DNA reads TGTGCCAGCTCACCACCGGGGGGGCCGGACACTGAAGCTTTCTTT.

The chain joins TRBV3-1 (or the pseudogene TRBV3-2) to TRBJ2-5; TRBD1 might be the D (5 bases). Trimming shortened V by 3 bases and J by 5 bases, and 22 bases separated the two germline ends. The CDR3 extends over 17 amino acids. Looked up from germline, CDR1 is LGHDT and CDR2 is YNNKEL (reference sequence). For the CDR3, the DNA is TGTGCCAGCAGCCACGACGACAGTGCTACATCCTGGGAGACCCAGTACTTC. Encoded protein: CASSHDDSATSWETQYF.

The chain joins TRBV15 to TRBJ1-5; D is perhaps TRBD1 (5 bases). Trimming stripped 5 bases from V and 4 bases from J, with 15 bases between. This CDR3 has 15 amino acids. Per germline, CDR1 LNHNV and CDR2 YYDKDF (reference sequence). CDR3 loop: CATSGSIQGNQPQHF. CDR3 DNA sequence: TGTGCCACCAGCGGATCGATTCAGGGAAATCAGCCCCAGCATTTT.